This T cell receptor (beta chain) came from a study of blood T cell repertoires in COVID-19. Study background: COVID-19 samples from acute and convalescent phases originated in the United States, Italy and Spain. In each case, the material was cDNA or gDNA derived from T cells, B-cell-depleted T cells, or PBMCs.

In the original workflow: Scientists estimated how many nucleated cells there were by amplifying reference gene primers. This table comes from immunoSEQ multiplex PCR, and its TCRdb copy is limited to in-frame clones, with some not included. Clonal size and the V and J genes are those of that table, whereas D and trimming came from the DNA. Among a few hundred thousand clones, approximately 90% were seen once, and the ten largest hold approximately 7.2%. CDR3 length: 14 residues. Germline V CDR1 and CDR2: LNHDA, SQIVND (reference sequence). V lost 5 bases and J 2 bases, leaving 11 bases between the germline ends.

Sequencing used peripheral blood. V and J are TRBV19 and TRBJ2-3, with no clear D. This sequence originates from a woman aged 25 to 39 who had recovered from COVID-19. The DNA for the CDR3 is TGTGCCAGTAGTGTGGCAGTTTCCACAGATACGCAGTATTTT. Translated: CASSVAVSTDTQYF. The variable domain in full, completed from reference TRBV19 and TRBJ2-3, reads DGGITQSPKYLFRKEGQNVTLSCEQNLNHDAMYWYRQDPGQGLRLIYYSQIVNDFQKGDIAEGYSVSREKKESFPLTVTSAQKNPTAFYLCASSVAVSTDTQYFGPGTRLTVL.